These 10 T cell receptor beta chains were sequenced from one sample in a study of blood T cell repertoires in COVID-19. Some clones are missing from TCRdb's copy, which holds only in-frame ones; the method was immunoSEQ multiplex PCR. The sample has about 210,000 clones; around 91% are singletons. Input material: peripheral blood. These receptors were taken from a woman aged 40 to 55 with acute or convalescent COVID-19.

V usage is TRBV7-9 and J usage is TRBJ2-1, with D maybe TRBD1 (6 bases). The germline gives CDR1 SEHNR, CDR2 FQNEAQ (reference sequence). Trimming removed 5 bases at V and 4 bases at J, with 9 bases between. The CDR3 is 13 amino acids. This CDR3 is CASSPDRYNEQFF. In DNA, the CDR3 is TGTGCCAGCAGCCCTGACAGGTACAATGAGCAGTTCTTC. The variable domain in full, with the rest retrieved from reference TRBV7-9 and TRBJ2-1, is DTGVSQNPRHKITKRGQNVTFRCDPISEHNRLYWYRQTLGQGPEFLTYFQNEAQLEKSRLLSDRFSAERPKGSFSTLEIQRTEQGDSAMYLCASSPDRYNEQFFGPGTRLTVL.

CDR3 DNA: TGTGCCAGCAGATTTAACCGGGACAGCTACTACGAGCAGTACGTC. Its translation is CASRFNRDSYYEQYV. V usage is TRBV6-5 and J usage is TRBJ2-7; TRBD1 matches 7 bases. Germline CDR1 MNHEY, CDR2 SVGAGI. The CDR3 loop spans 15 amino acids. The ends lost 6 bases at V and 3 bases at J; junction bases unmatched: 11.

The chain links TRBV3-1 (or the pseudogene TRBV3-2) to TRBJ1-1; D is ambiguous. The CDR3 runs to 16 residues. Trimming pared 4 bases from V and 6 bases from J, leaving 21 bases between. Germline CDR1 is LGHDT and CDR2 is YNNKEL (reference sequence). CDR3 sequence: CASSPRGANPGAEAFF. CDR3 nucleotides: TGTGCCAGCAGCCCACGGGGTGCAAACCCGGGCGCTGAAGCTTTCTTT.

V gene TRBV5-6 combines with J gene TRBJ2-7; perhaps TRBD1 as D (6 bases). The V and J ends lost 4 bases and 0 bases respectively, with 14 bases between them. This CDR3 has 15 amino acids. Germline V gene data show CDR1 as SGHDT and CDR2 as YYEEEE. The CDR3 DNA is TGTGCCAGCAGCCACGGGACACGGAGCTCCTACGAGCAGTACGTC. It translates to CASSHGTRSSYEQYV.

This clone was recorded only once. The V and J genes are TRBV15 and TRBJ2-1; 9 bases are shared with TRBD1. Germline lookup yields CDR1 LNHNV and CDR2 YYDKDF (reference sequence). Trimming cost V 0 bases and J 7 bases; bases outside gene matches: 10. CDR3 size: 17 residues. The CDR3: CATSRDSGTGRRNEQFF. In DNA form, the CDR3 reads TGTGCCACCAGCAGAGATTCAGGGACAGGGAGGCGGAATGAGCAGTTCTTC.

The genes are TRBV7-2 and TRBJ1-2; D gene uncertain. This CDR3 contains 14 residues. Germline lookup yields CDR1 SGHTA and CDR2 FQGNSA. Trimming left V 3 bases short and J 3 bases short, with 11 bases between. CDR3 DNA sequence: TGTGCCAGCAGCTTGGCGGGGATTGACTATGGCTACACCTTC. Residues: CASSLAGIDYGYTF. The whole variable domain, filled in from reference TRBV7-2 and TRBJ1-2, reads GAGVSQSPSNKVTEKGKDVELRCDPISGHTALYWYRQSLGQGLEFLIYFQGNSAPDKSGLPSDRFSAERTGGSVSTLTIQRTQQEDSAVYLCASSLAGIDYGYTFGSGTRLTVV.

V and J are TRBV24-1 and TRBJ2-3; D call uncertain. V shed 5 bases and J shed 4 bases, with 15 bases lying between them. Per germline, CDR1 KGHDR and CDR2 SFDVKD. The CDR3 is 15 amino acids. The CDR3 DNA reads TGTGCCACCAGTGTCCAGACACAGCTGCCAGATACGCAGTATTTT. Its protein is CATSVQTQLPDTQYF.

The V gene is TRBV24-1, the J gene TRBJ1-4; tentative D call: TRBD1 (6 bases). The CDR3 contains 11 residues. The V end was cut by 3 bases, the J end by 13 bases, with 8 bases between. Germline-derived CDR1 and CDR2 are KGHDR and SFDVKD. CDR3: CATSDGRGLFF. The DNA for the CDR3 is TGTGCCACCAGTGATGGCAGGGGACTGTTTTTT.

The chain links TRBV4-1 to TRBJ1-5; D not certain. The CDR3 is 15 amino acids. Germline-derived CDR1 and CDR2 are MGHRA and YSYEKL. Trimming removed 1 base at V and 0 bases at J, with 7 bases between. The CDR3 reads CASSQGRLSNQPQHF. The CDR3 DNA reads TGCGCCAGCAGCCAAGGCAGGCTTAGCAATCAGCCCCAGCATTTT.

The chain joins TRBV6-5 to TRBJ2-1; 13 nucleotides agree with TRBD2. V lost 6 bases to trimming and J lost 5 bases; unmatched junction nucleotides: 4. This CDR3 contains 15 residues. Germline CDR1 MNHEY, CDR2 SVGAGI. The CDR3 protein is CASRPGTSGDNEQFF. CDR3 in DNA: TGTGCCAGCAGGCCCGGGACTAGCGGGGACAATGAGCAGTTCTTC.